A single sample is the source of the 11 T cell receptor beta chains below, sequenced in a study of blood T cell repertoires in COVID-19. Produced via immunoSEQ multiplex PCR; TCRdb's table is partial and in-frame only. The sample lists 85,000 to 90,000 clones; roughly nine tenths were seen once. Sequencing used peripheral blood. These receptors were obtained from a woman of 80 years or more with active COVID-19.

The V call is TRBV7-3, the J call TRBJ2-1, with 8 bases aligning to TRBD2. This CDR3 region has 16 residues. Per germline, CDR1 SGHTA and CDR2 FQGTGA. With 4 bases clipped from V and 0 bases from J, the junction kept 5 bases outside the gene matches. This CDR3 is CASSSYRGGSYNEQFF. The CDR3 coding sequence is TGTGCCAGCAGCTCCTACCGGGGGGGCTCCTACAATGAGCAGTTCTTC.

V gene TRBV15 combines with J gene TRBJ2-2; tentative D call: TRBD1 (5 bases). The germline V gene has CDR1 LNHNV and CDR2 YYDKDF (reference sequence). CDR3 size: 15 residues. Deletions cut 0 bases from V and 5 bases from J, with 10 bases between. This CDR3 reads CATSRDGAATGELFF. The CDR3 nucleotides are TGTGCCACCAGCAGAGATGGGGCAGCGACCGGGGAGCTGTTTTTT. The complete variable domain, with remaining parts taken from reference TRBV15 and TRBJ2-2, reads DAMVIQNPRYQVTQFGKPVTLSCSQTLNHNVMYWYQQKSSQAPKLLFHYYDKDFNNEADTPDNFQSRRPNTSFCFLDIRSPGLGDTAMYLCATSRDGAATGELFFGEGSRLTVL.

The chain couples TRBV7-9 to TRBJ2-7, with 9 bases lining up with TRBD2. The germline CDR1 and CDR2 sequences are SEHNR and FQNEAQ (reference sequence). The V gene end was trimmed by 3 bases and the J gene end by 6 bases; junction bases not matched to a gene: 9. This CDR3 has 15 residues. The chain's CDR3 is CASSFRAGGPLEQYF. The CDR3 nucleotides are TGTGCCAGCAGCTTCAGGGCGGGAGGGCCCCTCGAGCAGTACTTC.

This clone appeared once. V is TRBV13 and J is TRBJ2-7, with D tentatively TRBD2 (7 bases). From germline, CDR1 is PRHDT and CDR2 FYEKMQ (reference sequence). The CDR3 runs to 14 residues. Trimming removed 5 bases from V and 1 base from J, with 12 bases in between. The CDR3 bases are TGTGCCAGCAGCAGCGCGGGGGCTTCCTACGAGCAGTACTTC. This sequence encodes CASSSAGASYEQYF. The full variable domain, rest sourced from reference TRBV13 and TRBJ2-7, is AAGVIQSPRHLIKEKRETATLKCYPIPRHDTVYWYQQGPGQDPQFLISFYEKMQSDKGSIPDRFSAQQFSDYHSELNMSSLELGDSALYFCASSSAGASYEQYFGPGTRLTVT.

This sequence joins TRBV7-9 and TRBJ1-3; 7 bases fit TRBD1. Germline values: CDR1 SEHNR, CDR2 FQNEAQ (reference sequence). V was clipped by 5 bases and J by 0 bases; unmatched bases: 4. CDR3 size: 15 residues. The CDR3: CASSTGAISGNTIYF. CDR3 nucleotides: TGTGCCAGCAGCACAGGGGCCATCTCTGGAAACACCATATATTTT.

V gene TRBV18 combines with J gene TRBJ2-1, with D possibly being TRBD2 (5 bases). Between the trimmed V and J ends, which lost 4 bases and 0 bases, there was a span of 13 bases. Germline V gene sequence: CDR1 KGHSH, CDR2 LQKENI. The CDR3 is made up of 16 amino acids. The CDR3 DNA follows: TGTGCCAGCTCACGACCCTCGGGAAACTCCTACAATGAGCAGTTCTTC. Amino acid sequence: CASSRPSGNSYNEQFF.

This clone appeared a single time. The genes are TRBV7-3 and TRBJ2-1, with 10 bases identical to TRBD2. The CDR3 is 19 amino acids. The V segment lost 3 bases and the J segment 4 bases; nucleotides outside the gene matches: 15. CDR1 and CDR2 from the germline V gene are SGHTA and FQGTGA. CDR3 DNA: TGTGCCAGCAGCTTCAAGGGGACAGGCACTAGCGGGGAATACAATGAGCAGTTCTTC. It encodes CASSFKGTGTSGEYNEQFF.

The chain employs TRBV18 and TRBJ2-5; tentative D call: TRBD1 (6 bases). Germline-derived CDR1 and CDR2 are KGHSH and LQKENI. The CDR3 is made up of 15 amino acids. V was clipped by 1 base and J by 1 base, with 10 bases between them. The CDR3 protein is CASSPQQGVQETQYF. For the CDR3, the DNA is TGTGCCAGCTCACCACAACAGGGAGTCCAAGAGACCCAGTACTTC.

The chain joins TRBV2 to TRBJ2-3, with a possible D match to TRBD2 (5 bases). The V end lost 7 bases, the J end lost 2 bases, and 13 bases lay between the germline ends. Germline assignment: CDR1 SNHLY and CDR2 FYNNEI. This CDR3 has 14 amino acids. Here the CDR3 reads CASKGADPTDTQYF. CDR3 DNA sequence: TGTGCCAGCAAGGGAGCAGATCCCACAGATACGCAGTATTTT.

The chain uses TRBV7-9 and TRBJ1-2, with TRBD1 matching 7 bases. Germline-derived CDR1 and CDR2 are SEHNR and FQNEAQ (reference sequence). CDR3 length equals 14 residues. V trimming: 4 bases; J trimming: 4 bases; junction bases outside the gene matches: 6. In nucleotides, the CDR3 is TGTGCCAGCAGCTACCACAGGGGCTCCTATGGCTACACCTTC. Protein sequence: CASSYHRGSYGYTF.

CDR3 in amino acids: CASSSPPVNIQYF. The DNA for the CDR3 is TGTGCCAGTAGTTCCCCACCAGTAAACATTCAGTACTTC. V gene TRBV19 combines with J gene TRBJ2-4; D not certain. Germline CDR1 reads LNHDA; CDR2 reads SQIVND (reference sequence). Deletions cut 5 bases from V and 6 bases from J, with 11 bases between. The CDR3 contains 13 residues. The whole variable domain, remainder taken from reference TRBV19 and TRBJ2-4, is DGGITQSPKYLFRKEGQNVTLSCEQNLNHDAMYWYRQDPGQGLRLIYYSQIVNDFQKGDIAEGYSVSREKKESFPLTVTSAQKNPTAFYLCASSSPPVNIQYFGAGTRLSVL.